This T cell receptor (beta chain) was found in a study of PD-L1 blockade in urothelial cancer. Study-wide background: The analyses of blood took place 3 weeks (second dose) and 6 weeks after treatment start. Typically, measured as a median, blood samples had 110,000 to 150,000 T cells.

Time point defined: pretreatment peripheral blood. Trimming stripped 6 bases from V and 2 bases from J, with 29 bases between. The length of the CDR3 is 20 residues. Per germline, CDR1 LNHDA and CDR2 SQIVND (reference sequence). Each PCR contained spiked-in synthetic TCR analog templates. Produced via immunoSEQ multiplex PCR; TCRdb's table is partial and in-frame only. The data hold over 65,000 clones, with about nine tenths observed a single time. In this sample, this clone turned up a few times. J is TRBJ1-5 and V is TRBV19, with D possibly matching TRBD1 (6 bases). Sequences were derived from PBMCs, sampled around atezolizumab (anti-PD-L1) treatment. This receptor was obtained from a man between 65 and 79 years old with urothelial cancer. The CDR3 DNA follows: TGTGCCAGTAGACATTTAGACAGGTCCCTCCGGTCGTGGGGCAATCAGCCCCAGCATTTT. Translated, it gives CASRHLDRSLRSWGNQPQHF.